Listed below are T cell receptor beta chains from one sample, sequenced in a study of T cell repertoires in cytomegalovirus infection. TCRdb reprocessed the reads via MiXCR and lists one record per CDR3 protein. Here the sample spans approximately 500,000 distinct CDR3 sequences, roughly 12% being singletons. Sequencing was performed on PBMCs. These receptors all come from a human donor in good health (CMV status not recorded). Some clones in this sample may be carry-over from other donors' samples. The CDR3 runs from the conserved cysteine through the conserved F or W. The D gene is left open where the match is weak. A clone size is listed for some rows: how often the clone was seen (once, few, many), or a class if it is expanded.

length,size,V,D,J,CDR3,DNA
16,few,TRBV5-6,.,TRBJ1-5,CASSSWTEGSYQPQHF,TGTGCCAGCAGCTCGTGGACGGAGGGGTCGTATCAGCCCCAGCATTTT
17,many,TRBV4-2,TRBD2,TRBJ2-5,CASSQPLAGATQETQYF,TGTGCCAGCAGCCAACCACTAGCGGGAGCAACACAAGAGACCCAGTACTTC
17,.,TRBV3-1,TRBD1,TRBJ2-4,CASSQRIRDRGRGIQYF,TGTGCCAGCAGCCAAAGGATCCGGGACAGGGGAAGAGGCATTCAGTACTTC
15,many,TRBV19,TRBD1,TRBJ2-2,CASSIDRGIAGELFF,TGTGCCAGTAGTATAGACAGGGGGATCGCCGGGGAGCTGTTTTTT
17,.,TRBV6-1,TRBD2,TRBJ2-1,CASSASGGSSSYNEQFF,TGTGCCAGCAGTGCTAGCGGGGGGTCGAGCTCCTACAATGAGCAGTTCTTC
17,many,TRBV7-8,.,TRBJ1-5,CASSLAGTTYSNQPQHF,TGTGCCAGCAGCTTAGCGGGAACAACTTATAGCAATCAGCCCCAGCATTTT
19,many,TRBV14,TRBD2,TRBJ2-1,CASSQEITRTSGSYNEQFF,TGTGCCAGCAGCCAAGAAATAACCCGGACTAGCGGGAGTTACAATGAGCAGTTCTTC
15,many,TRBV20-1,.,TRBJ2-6,CSARGGGSGANVLTF,TGCAGTGCTAGAGGTGGGGGGTCTGGGGCCAACGTCCTGACTTTC
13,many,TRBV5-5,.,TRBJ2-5,CASSFSTEETQYF,TGTGCCAGCAGCTTCTCGACAGAAGAGACCCAGTACTTC
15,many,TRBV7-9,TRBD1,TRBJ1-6,CASSVSTGYNSPLHF,TGTGCCAGCAGCGTGTCGACAGGGTATAATTCACCCCTCCACTTT
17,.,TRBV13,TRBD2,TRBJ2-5,CASSSRGLAGGQETQYF,TGTGCCAGCAGCTCTCGGGGACTAGCGGGGGGACAAGAGACCCAGTACTTC
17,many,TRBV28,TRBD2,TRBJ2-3,CASSPLGAGVRTDTQYF,TGTGCCAGCAGTCCTCTTGGGGCGGGAGTTCGCACAGATACGCAGTATTTT
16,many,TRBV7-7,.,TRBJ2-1,CASSLGGASPMGEQFF,TGTGCTAGCAGCTTAGGGGGAGCCTCCCCGATGGGTGAGCAGTTCTTC
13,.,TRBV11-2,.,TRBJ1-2,CASSSLFGYGYTF,TGTGCCAGCAGCTCGCTGTTCGGCTATGGCTACACCTTC
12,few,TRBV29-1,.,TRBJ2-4,CSVSLGGDIQYF,TGCAGCGTTTCCCTCGGGGGCGACATTCAGTACTTC
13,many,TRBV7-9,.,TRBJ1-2,CASSSDINYGYTF,TGTGCCAGCAGCTCCGACATTAACTATGGCTACACCTTC
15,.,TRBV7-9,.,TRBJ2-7,CASSLANRGAYEQYF,TGTGCCAGCAGCTTAGCGAATAGGGGAGCCTACGAGCAGTACTTC
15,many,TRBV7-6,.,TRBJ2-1,CASSWTQGGGNEQFF,TGTGCCAGCAGCTGGACCCAAGGGGGGGGCAATGAGCAGTTCTTC
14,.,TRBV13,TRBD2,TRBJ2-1,CASLPRGGYNEQFF,TGTGCCAGCCTGCCCCGGGGGGGGTACAATGAGCAGTTCTTC
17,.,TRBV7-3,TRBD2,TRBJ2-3,CASSSLGRGASTDTQYF,TGTGCCAGCAGCTCACTTGGGCGGGGGGCCTCCACAGATACGCAGTATTTT
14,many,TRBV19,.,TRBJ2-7,CASSPGQEGYEQYF,TGTGCCAGTAGTCCCGGACAGGAGGGGTACGAGCAGTACTTC
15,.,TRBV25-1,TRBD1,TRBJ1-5,CASSDGQVYNQPQHF,TGTGCCAGCAGTGATGGACAGGTTTACAATCAGCCCCAGCATTTT
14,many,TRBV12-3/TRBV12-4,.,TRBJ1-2,CASSRGRGRNGYTF,TGTGCCAGCAGCCGGGGTCGGGGGCGCAATGGCTACACCTTC
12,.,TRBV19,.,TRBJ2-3,CASSIVGDTQYF,TGTGCCAGTAGTATAGTAGGTGATACGCAGTATTTT
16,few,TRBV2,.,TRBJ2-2,CASSTLGVTNTGELFF,TGTGCCAGCAGTACCTTAGGGGTGACGAACACCGGGGAGCTGTTTTTT
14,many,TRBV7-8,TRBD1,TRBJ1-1,CASSMGQVGTEAFF,TGTGCCAGCAGCATGGGACAGGTGGGCACTGAAGCTTTCTTT
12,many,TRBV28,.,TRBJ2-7,CASNTGLAEQYF,TGTGCCAGCAATACAGGGTTAGCCGAGCAGTACTTC
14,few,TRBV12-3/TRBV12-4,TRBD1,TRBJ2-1,CASSSTGDYNEQFF,TGTGCCAGCAGTTCGACAGGGGACTACAATGAGCAGTTCTTC
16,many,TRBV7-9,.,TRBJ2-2,CASSNWGARNTGELFF,TGTGCCAGCAGTAATTGGGGGGCGCGAAACACCGGGGAGCTGTTTTTT
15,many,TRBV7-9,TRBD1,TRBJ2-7,CASSSPGQGAYEQYF,TGTGCCAGCAGTTCGCCGGGACAGGGGGCTTACGAGCAGTACTTC
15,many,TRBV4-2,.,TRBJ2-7,CASSQGGANRGEQYF,TGTGCCAGCAGCCAAGGAGGGGCGAACCGAGGGGAGCAGTACTTC
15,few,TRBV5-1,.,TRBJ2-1,CASSAEASSYNEQFF,TGCGCCAGCAGCGCCGAGGCCTCCTCCTACAATGAGCAGTTCTTC
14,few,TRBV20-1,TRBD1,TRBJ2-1,CSARDYQGDNEQFF,TGCAGTGCTAGAGATTATCAGGGGGACAATGAGCAGTTCTTC
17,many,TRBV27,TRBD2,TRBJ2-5,CASSLTQLAGVGETQYF,TGTGCCAGCAGTTTAACTCAACTAGCGGGAGTGGGAGAGACCCAGTACTTC
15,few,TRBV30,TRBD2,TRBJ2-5,CAWGGGLAGQETQYF,TGTGCCTGGGGAGGGGGACTAGCGGGACAAGAGACCCAGTACTTC
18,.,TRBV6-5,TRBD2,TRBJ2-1,CASSGGLAVPSSYNEQFF,TGTGCCAGCAGTGGGGGACTAGCGGTCCCGAGCTCCTACAATGAGCAGTTCTTC
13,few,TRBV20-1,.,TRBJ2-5,CSALTVPEETQYF,TGCAGTGCTCTAACTGTCCCTGAAGAGACCCAGTACTTC
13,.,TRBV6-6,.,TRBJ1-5,CASREGTGQPQHF,TGTGCCAGCAGGGAGGGAACAGGCCAGCCCCAGCATTTT
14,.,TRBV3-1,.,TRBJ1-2,CASSPSTDGNGYTF,TGTGCCAGCAGCCCCTCCACGGATGGGAATGGCTACACCTTC
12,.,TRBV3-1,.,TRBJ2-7,CASTGGSYEQYF,TGTGCCAGCACAGGAGGGTCCTACGAGCAGTACTTC
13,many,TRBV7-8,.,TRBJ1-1,CASSLAQGPEAFF,TGTGCCAGCAGCTTAGCACAGGGCCCTGAAGCTTTCTTT